The 20 T cell receptor beta chains in this list originate from one sample, sequenced in a study of technical replicates of blood from several donors. Assay used: immunoSEQ multiplex PCR; TCRdb lists only in-frame clones, some missing. The sample records around 73,000 clones, more than 90% being singletons. The sample taken for sequencing was PBMCs. The receptors originated from a human donor in good health. Some clones in this sample may be carry-over from other donors' samples.

The rearrangement links TRBV5-6 to TRBJ2-7, with TRBD1 matching 7 bases. The CDR3 consists of 15 residues. Germline V gene data show CDR1 as SGHDT and CDR2 as YYEEEE. With 0 bases clipped from V and 2 bases from J, the junction kept 5 bases outside the gene matches. CDR3 nucleotides: TGTGCCAGCAGCTTGGGGGCAGGACAGGCCTACGAGCAGTACTTC. It yields the protein CASSLGAGQAYEQYF.

The sample holds one count of this clone. The CDR3 DNA is TGTGCCAGCAGCCCGCCGGGTTATTCCACAGATACGCAGTATTTT. This sequence encodes CASSPPGYSTDTQYF. This chain uses TRBV7-9 with TRBJ2-3; no clear D. The ends were cut back, 5 bases at V and 2 bases at J, with 14 bases in the middle. In germline, CDR1 is SEHNR, CDR2 FQNEAQ (reference sequence). This CDR3 is built from 15 residues.

CDR3 nucleotides: TGTGCCAGCAGCCTGGGGACAGGGGATGGGACCGGGGAGCTGTTTTTT. Its translation: CASSLGTGDGTGELFF. The chain links TRBV7-9 to TRBJ2-2, with 10 nucleotides matching TRBD1. CDR3 length: 16 amino acids. Per the germline V gene, CDR1 is SEHNR and CDR2 is FQNEAQ (reference sequence). The V and J ends lost 5 bases and 5 bases, in that order; junction bases with no gene match: 8. The whole variable domain, remainder taken from reference TRBV7-9 and TRBJ2-2, is DTGVSQNPRHKITKRGQNVTFRCDPISEHNRLYWYRQTLGQGPEFLTYFQNEAQLEKSRLLSDRFSAERPKGSFSTLEIQRTEQGDSAMYLCASSLGTGDGTGELFFGEGSRLTVL.

For the CDR3, the DNA is TGCGCCAGCAGCGGGGACAGGGGGGAAGCTTTCTTT. It yields the protein CASSGDRGEAFF. The rearrangement links TRBV5-1 to TRBJ1-1; 11 bases are shared with TRBD1. This CDR3 contains 12 residues. Germline lookup yields CDR1 SGHRS and CDR2 YFSETQ. Germline trimming cut 4 bases from V and 8 bases from J; bases unmatched to any gene: 1.

The J gene is TRBJ2-7, the V gene TRBV7-2, with 15 bases matching TRBD2. Germline CDR1 is SGHTA and CDR2 is FQGNSA. The CDR3 sequence is 19 residues long. J lost 4 bases, V lost 4 bases, and 14 bases had no gene match. CDR3 nucleotides: TGTGCCAGCAGCTATACCGGGACTAGCGGGAGGAAACCCTTATACGAGCAGTACTTC. Translation gives CASSYTGTSGRKPLYEQYF. Full variable domain (rest looked up from reference TRBV7-2 and TRBJ2-7): GAGVSQSPSNKVTEKGKDVELRCDPISGHTALYWYRQSLGQGLEFLIYFQGNSAPDKSGLPSDRFSAERTGGSVSTLTIQRTQQEDSAVYLCASSYTGTSGRKPLYEQYFGPGTRLTVT.

The V gene is TRBV15, the J gene TRBJ2-1; 11 bases agree with TRBD2. The CDR3 extends over 14 amino acids. Germline values: CDR1 LNHNV, CDR2 YYDKDF (reference sequence). V shed 4 bases and J 7 bases; nucleotides not matched to a gene: 3. The CDR3 is CATSIRLAGNEQFF. In DNA, the CDR3 is TGTGCCACCAGCATACGACTAGCGGGAAATGAGCAGTTCTTC.

The chain links TRBV6-1 to TRBJ2-1; a possible D gene is TRBD1 (7 bases). CDR1 MNHNS and CDR2 SASEGT come from the germline V gene. The CDR3 runs to 16 residues. Between the trimmed V and J ends, which lost 2 bases and 7 bases, there was a span of 18 bases. CDR3 sequence (DNA): TGTGCCAGCAGTGAACGAGGAGGGGGCCTAGGGAATGAGCAGTTCTTC. Its protein product is CASSERGGGLGNEQFF.

The chain joins TRBV5-8 to TRBJ2-4, with D maybe TRBD1 (7 bases). Per germline, CDR1 SGHTS and CDR2 YDEGEE. This CDR3 region has 18 residues. Trimming took 3 bases from V and 0 from J, leaving 19 bases between them. The CDR3 DNA reads TGTGCCAGCAGCTCTCAGGGGGGTAGGGCCTTAGCCAAAAACATTCAGTACTTC. Protein: CASSSQGGRALAKNIQYF. Full variable domain (remainder filled in from reference TRBV5-8 and TRBJ2-4): EAGVTQSPTHLIKTRGQQATLRCSPISGHTSVYWYQQALGLGLQFLLWYDEGEERNRGNFPPRFSGRQFPNYSSELNVNALELEDSALYLCASSSQGGRALAKNIQYFGAGTRLSVL.

V is TRBV5-1 and J is TRBJ2-7; D gene unclear. The CDR3 covers 15 residues. V was shortened by 4 bases and J by 5 bases, with 19 bases between the two germline ends. Germline values: CDR1 SGHRS, CDR2 YFSETQ. DNA for the CDR3: TGCGCCAGCAGCCCCATAAAGCAGACTGTTGACGAGCAGTACTTC. Protein: CASSPIKQTVDEQYF. Full variable domain (remainder filled in from reference TRBV5-1 and TRBJ2-7): KAGVTQTPRYLIKTRGQQVTLSCSPISGHRSVSWYQQTPGQGLQFLFEYFSETQRNKGNFPGRFSGRQFSNSRSEMNVSTLELGDSALYLCASSPIKQTVDEQYFGPGTRLTVT.

J is TRBJ1-6 and V is TRBV5-4; 8 positions agree with TRBD1. CDR3 length: 16 residues. With V trimmed by 1 base and J by 8 bases, 8 bases remained unmatched. Looked up from germline, CDR1 is SGHNT and CDR2 is YYREEE (reference sequence). CDR3 amino acids: CASSLLGQGAYSPLHF. The CDR3 DNA follows: TGTGCCAGCAGCTTGTTGGGGCAGGGGGCCTATTCACCCCTCCACTTT.

The CDR3 bases are TGTGCCAGTAGCCCTCAGGGATTTGGGGCCAACGTCCTGACTTTC. The encoded protein is CASSPQGFGANVLTF. The chain combines TRBV19 with TRBJ2-6; TRBD1 might be the D (5 bases). This CDR3 has 15 amino acids. Germline lookup yields CDR1 LNHDA and CDR2 SQIVND (reference sequence). Trimming left V 6 bases short and J 3 bases short, with 12 bases between. The entire variable domain, with the rest obtained from reference TRBV19 and TRBJ2-6, is as follows: DGGITQSPKYLFRKEGQNVTLSCEQNLNHDAMYWYRQDPGQGLRLIYYSQIVNDFQKGDIAEGYSVSREKKESFPLTVTSAQKNPTAFYLCASSPQGFGANVLTFGAGSRLTVL.

J is TRBJ1-2 and V is TRBV18; D is possibly TRBD1 (5 bases). Germline CDR1 and CDR2: KGHSH and LQKENI. Trimming removed 1 base from V and 4 bases from J, with 7 bases in between. The CDR3 runs 13 residues. CDR3 sequence reads: CASSPQDIYGYTF. In nucleotides, the CDR3 is TGTGCCAGCTCACCACAGGACATCTATGGCTACACCTTC.

The chain recombines TRBV10-3 with TRBJ1-1; no clear D. V was clipped by 0 bases and J by 5 bases, with 7 bases between them. Germline V gives CDR1 ENHRY, CDR2 SYGVKD. The CDR3 contains 13 residues. CDR3 loop: CAISESWRTEAFF. The DNA for the CDR3 is TGTGCCATCAGTGAGTCGTGGCGGACTGAAGCTTTCTTT.

This chain joins TRBV2 and TRBJ1-1, with 8 bases aligning to TRBD1. The CDR3 has 14 amino acids. Looked up from germline, CDR1 is SNHLY and CDR2 is FYNNEI. The V segment lost 5 bases and the J segment 1 base; nucleotides outside the gene matches: 3. CDR3 region: CASSKDRANTEAFF. The CDR3, as DNA: TGTGCCAGCAGTAAGGACAGGGCGAACACTGAAGCTTTCTTT.

The CDR3 DNA sequence: TGTGCCAGCAGCACACCGCGAGGCGAGCAGTACTTC. Protein: CASSTPRGEQYF. V is TRBV7-8 and J is TRBJ2-7; D is uncertain. Germline V lookup: CDR1 SGHVS, CDR2 FQNEAQ. The V gene lost 5 bases and the J gene lost 6 bases, with 11 bases spanning the gap. The CDR3 contains 12 residues.

The chain employs TRBV7-3 and TRBJ1-1, with a tentative D call TRBD1 (5 bases). This CDR3 is 16 amino acids long. The V end lost 4 bases, the J end lost 1 base, and 16 bases lay between the germline ends. CDR1 and CDR2 (germline): SGHTA, FQGTGA. The CDR3 DNA reads TGTGCCAGCAGCTCCGCCGCAGGGAATCCGAACACTGAAGCTTTCTTT. Translating it yields CASSSAAGNPNTEAFF.

The rearrangement links TRBV10-3 to TRBJ2-1; 9 nucleotides agree with TRBD2. The CDR3 contains 14 residues. Germline CDR1 reads ENHRY; CDR2 reads SYGVKD. Trimming removed 10 bases from V and 4 bases from J; junction bases left unmatched: 8. DNA for the CDR3: TGTGCCAGCAGCCGGACTAGCGATTACAATGAGCAGTTCTTC. It is translated as CASSRTSDYNEQFF.

The chain uses TRBV30 and TRBJ2-3, with D uncertain. V was cut by 2 bases and J by 0 bases, with 12 bases left in between. This CDR3 is built from 15 residues. Germline V gives CDR1 GTSNPN, CDR2 SVGIG (reference sequence). CDR3 amino acids: CAWSRSFTSTDTQYF. The DNA for the CDR3 is TGTGCCTGGAGTCGGAGTTTCACTAGCACAGATACGCAGTATTTT.

V and J are TRBV5-1 and TRBJ1-2, with 7 bases identical to TRBD1. The CDR3 is 14 amino acids. CDR1 and CDR2 from the germline V gene are SGHRS and YFSETQ. The junction had 3 bases not matched to a gene; V was cut back by 0 bases and J by 4 bases. DNA for the CDR3: TGCGCCAGCAGCTTGGGGACAGGTATCTATGGCTACACCTTC. It is translated as CASSLGTGIYGYTF.

The chain's CDR3 is CASGQGGNEQYF. The CDR3, as DNA: TGTGCCAGCGGACAGGGGGGAAACGAGCAGTACTTC. This rearrangement joins TRBV13 to TRBJ2-7, with 10 bases fitting TRBD1. Germline-derived CDR1 and CDR2 are PRHDT and FYEKMQ (reference sequence). CDR3 length: 12 residues. V lost 8 bases to trimming and J lost 5 bases; unmatched junction nucleotides: 3.